The clone carrying this T cell receptor (beta chain) was observed a few times. Its antigen is unidentified. The data were obtained in a study of shared clonotypes between healthy human individuals. Study-wide points: Across subsets, estimated richness was generally greater for naive than for memory populations.

Generated by immunoSEQ multiplex PCR, the TCRdb table keeps only in-frame clones and is missing some. The table includes over 2 million clones, under 95% detected once. V lost 2 bases and J lost 0, with 11 bases in between. This CDR3 region has 15 residues. CDR1 and CDR2 (germline): SGDLS, YYNGEE. This sequence originates from a man aged 18-30 years in good health. Some clones in this sample may be carry-over from other donors' samples. The sequencing input was naive CD4+ T cells from PBMCs. Subset noted: CD45RA+ positively selected. The chain employs TRBV9 and TRBJ1-2, with D possibly matching TRBD1 (6 bases). The DNA for the CDR3 is TGTGCCAGCAGCGTGTACAGGGCCTCTAACTATGGCTACACCTTC. Protein product: CASSVYRASNYGYTF. The variable domain in full, with the rest retrieved from reference TRBV9 and TRBJ1-2, is DSGVTQTPKHLITATGQRVTLRCSPRSGDLSVYWYQQSLDQGLQFLIQYYNGEERAKGNILERFSAQQFPDLHSELNLSSLELGDSALYFCASSVYRASNYGYTFGSGTRLTVV.